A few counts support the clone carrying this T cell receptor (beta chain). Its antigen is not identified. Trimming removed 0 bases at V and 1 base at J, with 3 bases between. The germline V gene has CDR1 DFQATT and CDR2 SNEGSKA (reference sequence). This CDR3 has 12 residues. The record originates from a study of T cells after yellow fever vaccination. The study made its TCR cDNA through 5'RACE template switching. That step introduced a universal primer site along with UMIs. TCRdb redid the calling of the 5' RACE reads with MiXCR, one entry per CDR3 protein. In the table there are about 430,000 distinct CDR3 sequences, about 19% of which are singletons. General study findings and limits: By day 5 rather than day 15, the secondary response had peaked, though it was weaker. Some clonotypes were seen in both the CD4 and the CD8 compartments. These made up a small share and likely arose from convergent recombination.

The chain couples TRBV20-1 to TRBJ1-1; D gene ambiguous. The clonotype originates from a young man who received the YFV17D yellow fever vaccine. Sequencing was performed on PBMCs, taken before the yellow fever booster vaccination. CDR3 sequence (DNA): TGCAGTGCTAGAGAACCGAACACTGAAGCTTTCTTT. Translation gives CSAREPNTEAFF.